This is a list of T cell receptor beta chains from one sample in a study of cytomegalovirus exposure and HLA in healthy donors. Clones were read by immunoSEQ multiplex PCR, and TCRdb kept only the in-frame ones, dropping some. The sample gives over 150,000 clones, under 90% of which show up once; about 4.7% is in the top ten. The specimen was PBMCs. Receptors were obtained from a young man in good health and CMV-seronegative. Both conserved end residues are part of each CDR3. The order of the fields is CDR3 length, J gene, V gene, CDR3 protein.

>14|TRBJ1-5|TRBV28
CASSLTNSNQPQHF
>14|TRBJ1-1|TRBV15
CATGVTGSDTEAFF
>17|TRBJ2-3|TRBV5-4
CASSFLALADYTDTQYF
>15|TRBJ2-1|TRBV9
CASSPSGGDYNEQFF
>14|TRBJ2-2|TRBV5-1
CASELSSNTGELFF
>15|TRBJ1-2|TRBV6-1
CASRESIGGSGGYTF
>15|TRBJ2-1|TRBV7-9
CASSLGGPAYNEQFF
>15|TRBJ2-1|TRBV15
CATSGLGEGYNEQFF
>11|TRBJ1-1|TRBV28
CASSFGTEAFF
>16|TRBJ2-7|TRBV15
CATSRDLVGGSYEQYF
>15|TRBJ2-1|TRBV9
CASSVTTSGRNEQFF
>15|TRBJ2-1|TRBV18
CASSPGGSDVNEQFF
>19|TRBJ2-1|TRBV12-5
CASGLRPLAGKGSYNEQFF
>11|TRBJ2-1|TRBV27
CASSAGNEQFF
>16|TRBJ2-3|TRBV7-9
CASSSTSLKQTDTQYF
>17|TRBJ2-7|TRBV6-1
CASSGVLSGALYYEQYF
>16|TRBJ1-3|TRBV5-1
CASNLGGGTIGNTIYF
>12|TRBJ2-3|TRBV11-2
CASSLTPDTQYF
>15|TRBJ2-7|TRBV10-1
CASSGPGTGDHEQYF
>14|TRBJ2-7|TRBV2
CASKTREATYEQYF
>14|TRBJ2-3|TRBV30
CARTIAGGTDTQYF
>13|TRBJ1-1|TRBV19
CASSARKNTEAFF
>14|TRBJ2-1|TRBV7-3
CASSYTGPYNEQFF
>16|TRBJ2-7|TRBV30
CAWSGAQQGVDYEQYF
>13|TRBJ2-7|TRBV5-4
CASSGTGGYEQYF
>18|TRBJ2-3|TRBV15
CATSRDLLAGIHKDTQYF
>12|TRBJ2-1|TRBV2
CASTGQGGEQFF
>12|TRBJ2-2|TRBV29-1
CSVLTQTGELFF
>15|TRBJ2-3|TRBV30
CAWSVIGGGSATQYF
>13|TRBJ2-7|TRBV27
CASRYGSGFEQYF
>15|TRBJ2-2|TRBV9
CASSVGGGNTGELFF
>14|TRBJ2-4|TRBV29-1
CSAGVGQFKNIQYF
>13|TRBJ1-2|TRBV29-1
CSVVRDSLYGYTF
>18|TRBJ2-2|TRBV30
CAWSVDWAGGANTGELFF
>16|TRBJ2-1|TRBV10-3
CAITPSGRIGDNEQFF
>16|TRBJ1-6|TRBV11-2
CASSSVQGPYNSPLHF
>14|.|TRBV15
CATSRGLAGNEQYF
>12|TRBJ2-2|TRBV10-1
CASRDSSGELFF
>18|TRBJ2-1|TRBV5-1
CASSSVPKTGVAYNEQFF
>16|TRBJ2-1|TRBV5-1
CASSILRQGRSNEQFF
>15|TRBJ1-2|TRBV13
CASSLAGAINYGYTF
>15|TRBJ1-1|TRBV7-2
CASTQQGVANTEAFF
>16|TRBJ2-7|TRBV5-1
CASSASTQYLSYEQYF
>12|TRBJ2-7|TRBV19
CASSNSGDEQYF
>15|TRBJ1-6|TRBV9
CASSVAGGFNSPLHF
>12|TRBJ2-7|TRBV5-8
CASSLDGREQYF
>14|TRBJ1-5|TRBV4-1
CASSHGTGYQPQHF
>18|TRBJ2-6|TRBV9
CASSVGSGASSGANVLTF